Reported below is one T cell receptor beta chain. Some clones are missing from TCRdb's copy, which holds only in-frame ones; the method was immunoSEQ multiplex PCR. The sample lists about 57,000 clones; roughly 80% were seen once. The sample comes from a study of blood T cell repertoires in COVID-19. Study-wide context: Samples representing acute and convalescent COVID-19 were sourced from the United States, Italy and Spain.

Participants spanned ages 18 to 89 years and resided in 24 US areas. Trimming stripped 0 bases from V and 4 bases from J, with 11 bases between. Germline assignment: CDR1 SGHRS and CDR2 YFSETQ. The CDR3 consists of 14 residues. V gene TRBV5-1 combines with J gene TRBJ2-7, with TRBD1 as a possible D gene (6 bases). The sample consisted of PBMCs or T cells enriched from blood (not recorded which). This receptor was identified in a woman in her thirties or forties with acute COVID-19. The CDR3 nucleotides read TGCGCCAGCAGCTTGGCCGGGACAATATACGAGCAGTACTTC. This sequence encodes CASSLAGTIYEQYF.